Shown below are 28 T cell receptor beta chains from a single sample sequenced in a study of T and B cells in COVID-19 patients. TRB rearrangements were amplified by multiplex PCR with BIOMED2 TRB-A/B primers. TCRdb redid the calling of the multiplex PCR reads with MiXCR, one entry per CDR3 protein. The profile shows about 5,200 distinct CDR3 sequences, 15% to 20% of them singletons. From blood, roughly 240-550 ng of genomic DNA served as TRB template. The sequenced sample consisted of blood. Receptors were obtained from a human donor who had recovered from COVID-19.

Details on this clonotype: This could be a read error, since a much larger clone is one nucleotide away. The rearrangement links TRBV18 to TRBJ1-4; 8 bases line up with TRBD1. Germline V CDR1 and CDR2: KGHSH, LQKENI. This CDR3 is 13 amino acids long. J gave up 5 bases and V 4 bases, and 0 bases lay outside the gene matches. CDR3 in DNA: TGTGCCAGCTCACGGACAGGGAATGAAAAACTGTTTTTT. It translates to CASSRTGNEKLFF. Filled out from reference TRBV18 and TRBJ1-4, the complete variable domain reads NAGVMQNPRHLVRRRGQEARLRCSPMKGHSHVYWYRQLPEEGLKFMVYLQKENIIDESGMPKERFSAEFPKEGPSILRIQQVVRGDSAAYFCASSRTGNEKLFFGSGTQLSVL.

This clonotype has only a few counts. The genes are TRBV7-2 and TRBJ1-5; no firm D call. Between the trimmed V and J ends, which lost 5 bases and 0 bases, there was a span of 14 bases. Germline loops: CDR1 SGHTA, CDR2 FQGNSA. The CDR3 length is 16 residues. The CDR3 sequence: CASSLMGAYSNQPQHF. CDR3 DNA sequence: TGTGCCAGCAGCCTTATGGGAGCATATAGCAATCAGCCCCAGCATTTT. The complete variable domain, with remaining parts taken from reference TRBV7-2 and TRBJ1-5, reads GAGVSQSPSNKVTEKGKDVELRCDPISGHTALYWYRQSLGQGLEFLIYFQGNSAPDKSGLPSDRFSAERTGGSVSTLTIQRTQQEDSAVYLCASSLMGAYSNQPQHFGDGTRLSIL.

This clonotype is medium-sized. The V gene is TRBV18, the J gene TRBJ2-1; D unresolved. Trimming left V 6 bases short and J 4 bases short, with 7 bases between. The CDR3 is 12 amino acids. Germline CDR1 reads KGHSH; CDR2 reads LQKENI. CDR3 nucleotide sequence: TGTGCCAGCTCCCCAACGTACAATGAGCAGTTCTTC. This encodes CASSPTYNEQFF.

This clonotype was observed a few times. The chain carries TRBV5-1 and TRBJ2-6; 8 bases map to TRBD2. The CDR3 runs to 18 residues. Germline CDR1 and CDR2: SGHRS and YFSETQ. Trimming cost V 0 bases and J 4 bases; bases outside gene matches: 9. DNA of the CDR3: TGCGCCAGCAGCTTGGTAGCGGGACCCTCGTCAGGGGCCAACGTCCTGACTTTC. Translating gives CASSLVAGPSSGANVLTF. Using reference TRBV5-1 and TRBJ2-6 for the parts outside the CDR3, the full variable domain is KAGVTQTPRYLIKTRGQQVTLSCSPISGHRSVSWYQQTPGQGLQFLFEYFSETQRNKGNFPGRFSGRQFSNSRSEMNVSTLELGDSALYLCASSLVAGPSSGANVLTFGAGSRLTVL.

The rearrangement uses TRBV20-1 and TRBJ1-2; D gene ambiguous. Germline V lookup: CDR1 DFQATT, CDR2 SNEGSKA (reference sequence). V was cut by 6 bases and J by 2 bases, with 16 bases left in between. This CDR3 comprises 14 residues. The DNA of the CDR3 is TGCAGTGCGGGCGACGTTAGCCTAAACTATGGCTACACCTTC. Encoded protein: CSAGDVSLNYGYTF.

V usage is TRBV10-3 and J usage is TRBJ1-5; D unresolved. Trimming removed 4 bases at V and 2 bases at J, with 6 bases between. Germline loops: CDR1 ENHRY, CDR2 SYGVKD. The length of the CDR3 is 13 residues. CDR3 amino acids: CAISAAGNQPQHF. CDR3 sequence (DNA): TGTGCCATCAGTGCGGCAGGCAATCAGCCCCAGCATTTT.

The chain is built from TRBV9 and TRBJ2-7; 10 nucleotides agree with TRBD2. Germline CDR1 is SGDLS and CDR2 is YYNGEE. V trimming: 0 bases; J trimming: 2 bases; junction bases outside the gene matches: 5. The CDR3 consists of 16 residues. For the CDR3, the DNA is TGTGCCAGCAGCGTAGGGGCCCTAGCGGGGGCCTACGAGCAGTACTTC. This gives the protein CASSVGALAGAYEQYF.

This clonotype occurred a few times. The chain combines TRBV24-1 with TRBJ2-1; the D gene could be TRBD1 or TRBD2 (5 bases each). In germline, CDR1 is KGHDR, CDR2 SFDVKD. This CDR3 is 15 amino acids long. The V end was cut by 0 bases, the J end by 5 bases, with 10 bases between. The CDR3 DNA sequence: TGTGCCACCAGTGATTTGAAGGGACGAAACAATGAGCAGTTCTTC. Translating it yields CATSDLKGRNNEQFF.

This clonotype showed up just a few times. This chain joins TRBV5-1 and TRBJ2-7, with a tentative D call TRBD1 (5 bases). V lost 0 bases, J lost 3 bases, and 16 bases lay in between. The germline CDR1 and CDR2 sequences are SGHRS and YFSETQ. There are 16 residues in the CDR3. The CDR3 sequence is CASSLGGTVRGYEQYF. The CDR3 bases are TGCGCCAGCAGCTTGGGAGGCACAGTTAGGGGCTACGAGCAGTACTTC.

Within the sample, this clonotype is medium-sized. The chain is built from TRBV5-6 and TRBJ2-7, with D perhaps TRBD1 or TRBD2 (5 bases each). Between the trimmed V and J ends, which lost 7 bases and 4 bases, there was a span of 12 bases. The CDR3 consists of 12 residues. Germline V gene sequence: CDR1 SGHDT, CDR2 YYEEEE. CDR3 protein: CASGLEGYEQYF. CDR3 in DNA: TGTGCCAGCGGATTAGAGGGGTACGAGCAGTACTTC. The full variable domain, rest sourced from reference TRBV5-6 and TRBJ2-7, is DAGVTQSPTHLIKTRGQQVTLRCSPKSGHDTVSWYQQALGQGPQFIFQYYEEEERQRGNFPDRFSGHQFPNYSSELNVNALLLGDSALYLCASGLEGYEQYFGPGTRLTVT.

Within the sample, this clonotype is medium-sized (0.01 to 0.1%). The gene calls are TRBV6-1 and TRBJ1-4; possibly TRBD1 for D (5 bases). Germline V gives CDR1 MNHNS, CDR2 SASEGT. The V end was cut by 0 bases, the J end by 11 bases, with 13 bases between. The CDR3 consists of 14 residues. This CDR3 is CASSEALGGRKLFF. The CDR3 nucleotides are TGTGCCAGCAGTGAAGCGCTGGGGGGACGGAAACTGTTTTTT.

This chain links TRBV6-5 with TRBJ2-3; the match to TRBD2 covers 13 bases. V dropped 7 bases and J dropped 6; count of bases not matched to a gene: 4. The CDR3 is 14 residues long. Germline CDR1 is MNHEY and CDR2 is SVGAGI. CDR3 sequence reads: CASNRLAGGDTQYF. The CDR3 DNA reads TGTGCCAGCAATAGACTAGCGGGGGGCGATACGCAGTATTTT.

In the case of this clonotype: A much larger clone sits a single nucleotide away, making a read error possible. This chain joins TRBV5-1 and TRBJ1-2; D perhaps matches TRBD1 (6 bases). Germline loops: CDR1 SGHRS, CDR2 YFSETQ. This CDR3 contains 12 residues. This chain's CDR3 is CARSPGQLLFAF. The CDR3 DNA follows: TGCGCCAGAAGCCCCGGACAGCTCCTTTTCGCCTTC.

There are many counts of this clonotype. V gene TRBV7-9 combines with J gene TRBJ1-5; D not resolved. CDR3 length equals 13 residues. CDR1 is SEHNR, CDR2 FQNEAQ, per germline (reference sequence). The V end lost 1 base, the J end lost 6 bases, and 7 bases lay between the germline ends. CDR3 nucleotides: TGTGCCAGCAGCTTAGGAGGCTCTCAGCCCCAGCATTTT. Encoded protein: CASSLGGSQPQHF.

This clonotype was recorded many times. The chain uses TRBV6-1 and TRBJ1-1; D is undetermined. The ends were cut back, 2 bases at V and 3 bases at J, with 1 base in the middle. Germline CDR1 is MNHNS and CDR2 is SASEGT. This CDR3 comprises 11 residues. In nucleotides, the CDR3 is TGTGCCAGCAGTGAACACACTGAAGCTTTCTTT. It yields the protein CASSEHTEAFF.

This clonotype is judged medium-sized. V is TRBV19 and J is TRBJ2-7, with D possibly being TRBD1 (6 bases). Germline V gene sequence: CDR1 LNHDA, CDR2 SQIVND (reference sequence). This CDR3 has 14 amino acids. Trimming left V 4 bases short and J 4 bases short, with 14 bases between. CDR3: CASSNGGIFYEQYF. DNA for the CDR3: TGTGCCAGTAGTAATGGGGGCATTTTTTACGAGCAGTACTTC.

This clonotype is deemed medium-sized. This sequence joins TRBV6-2 or TRBV6-3 and TRBJ2-7; the match to TRBD2 covers 11 bases. V shed 7 bases and J 1 base; nucleotides not matched to a gene: 15. Germline values: CDR1 MNHEY, CDR2 SVGEGT. The CDR3 runs 18 residues. CDR3 nucleotide sequence: TGTGCCAGCAAACGACGAGCATCGACTAGCGGGAAATCCTACGAGCAGTACTTC. Amino acid sequence: CASKRRASTSGKSYEQYF.

The chain joins TRBV19 to TRBJ2-1; a weak D match, TRBD1 (6 bases). Germline V gene sequence: CDR1 LNHDA, CDR2 SQIVND (reference sequence). The CDR3 contains 19 residues. The V gene lost 6 bases and the J gene lost 7 bases, with 31 bases spanning the gap. DNA for the CDR3: TGTGCCAGTAGCATCGATTCCCGGACCAGCGTGGGGGCCTGGAATGAGCAGTTCTTC. Translated: CASSIDSRTSVGAWNEQFF. The full variable domain, rest sourced from reference TRBV19 and TRBJ2-1, is DGGITQSPKYLFRKEGQNVTLSCEQNLNHDAMYWYRQDPGQGLRLIYYSQIVNDFQKGDIAEGYSVSREKKESFPLTVTSAQKNPTAFYLCASSIDSRTSVGAWNEQFFGPGTRLTVL.

Sample share makes this clonotype medium-sized. V is TRBV5-6 and J is TRBJ2-5, with TRBD1 identical over 8 bases. J was trimmed by 5 bases and V by 0 bases; bases with no gene match: 0. Looked up from germline, CDR1 is SGHDT and CDR2 is YYEEEE. The CDR3 totals 13 residues. CDR3 residues: CASSLGQGETQYF. CDR3 DNA: TGTGCCAGCAGCTTGGGACAGGGGGAGACCCAGTACTTC.

This clonotype was counted a single time. One end of the junction varies from germline; a read error may be responsible. The chain employs TRBV27 and TRBJ2-1, with 13 positions matching TRBD2. In germline, CDR1 is MNHEY, CDR2 SMNVEV (reference sequence). The CDR3 totals 18 residues. Here the CDR3 DNA reads TGTGCCAGCAGTCTATCCTACACTAGCGGGGGGGCCTACAATGAGCAGTTCTTC. Its protein is CASSLSYTSGGAYNEQFF.

This clonotype has a count of ten or more. J is TRBJ2-7 and V is TRBV10-3; tentative D call: TRBD1 (5 bases). In germline, CDR1 is ENHRY, CDR2 SYGVKD. Deletions cut 1 base from V and 3 bases from J, with 13 bases between. The length of the CDR3 is 15 residues. Here the CDR3 reads CAISEWSGKGYEQYF. Written as DNA, the CDR3 is TGTGCCATCAGTGAGTGGTCAGGGAAGGGCTACGAGCAGTACTTC.

The rearrangement uses TRBV28 and TRBJ1-4; TRBD1 matches at 7 bases. The CDR3 length is 15 residues. Germline V gene sequence: CDR1 MDHEN, CDR2 SYDVKM. The V and J ends lost 2 bases and 8 bases, in that order; junction bases with no gene match: 8. The CDR3 loop reads CASSLLSTGAEKLFF. CDR3 nucleotide sequence: TGTGCCAGCAGTTTACTCTCCACAGGGGCGGAAAAACTGTTTTTT.

In this sample, this clonotype is medium-sized. The chain is built from TRBV5-6 and TRBJ1-3; TRBD1 matches at 8 bases. Germline trimming cut 4 bases from V and 8 bases from J; bases unmatched to any gene: 8. This CDR3 region has 14 residues. In germline, CDR1 is SGHDT, CDR2 YYEEEE. The CDR3 is CASSPDRGRDTIYF. For the CDR3, the DNA is TGTGCCAGCAGCCCCGACAGGGGTAGAGACACCATATATTTT.

This clonotype has only a few counts. This chain links TRBV7-2 with TRBJ1-2, with D hard to call. Trimming left V 5 bases short and J 2 bases short, with 9 bases between. Germline lookup yields CDR1 SGHTA and CDR2 FQGNSA. The CDR3 loop spans 13 amino acids. DNA for the CDR3: TGTGCCAGCAGCCCGCCCGGCAACTATGGCTACACCTTC. This codes for CASSPPGNYGYTF.

The gene calls are TRBV7-2 and TRBJ1-4; D not resolved. The CDR3 runs 12 residues. The V gene's germline CDR1 is SGHTA and CDR2 FQGNSA. V was pared by 3 bases and J by 14 bases, with 13 bases between. In DNA form, the CDR3 reads TGTGCCAGCAGCTTGGACGCGGGCGTTCTGTTTTTT. It codes for CASSLDAGVLFF.

This clonotype qualifies as medium-sized. The chain uses TRBV7-6 and TRBJ2-7; D is perhaps TRBD2 (6 bases). The CDR3 is 16 amino acids. Trimming removed 4 bases at V and 4 bases at J, with 20 bases between. Germline V CDR1 and CDR2: SGHVS, FNYEAQ. The CDR3 reads CASSWRRARVGYEQYF. The CDR3 bases are TGTGCCAGCAGCTGGAGGAGGGCCAGGGTGGGGTACGAGCAGTACTTC.

Remarks on this clonotype: A much larger clone sits a single nucleotide away, making a read error possible. The rearrangement links TRBV10-3 to TRBJ2-1, with 7 bases that match TRBD1. The V gene end was trimmed by 4 bases and the J gene end by 9 bases; junction bases not matched to a gene: 6. Per germline, CDR1 ENHRY and CDR2 SYGVKD. The CDR3 spans 13 residues. The CDR3 nucleotides read TGTGCCATCAGTGGACAGGGTAAGGGTGAGCAGTTCTTC. It is translated as CAISGQGKGEQFF.

Regarding this clonotype: A much larger clone differs by one base, so this may be a read error. The CDR3 DNA sequence: TGTGCCAGCAGCTTGGGACTAGCGGGAGAATCTTACGAGCAGTTCTTC. Translation: CASSLGLAGESYEQFF. This chain joins TRBV5-4 and TRBJ2-1, with 12 bases identical to TRBD2. Per the germline V gene, CDR1 is SGHNT and CDR2 is YYREEE (reference sequence). Losses at the gene ends were 0 bases for V and 10 bases for J; bases not matched to a gene: 8. The CDR3 runs to 16 residues.